A selection of T cell receptor beta chains follows, all from one sample in a study of regulatory T cells in long-lasting Graves disease. A single record per CDR3 protein comes from TCRdb applying MiXCR to the multiplex PCR reads. The sample lists more than 300,000 distinct CDR3 sequences, around 15% occurring once. Specimen: peripheral blood mononuclear cells (PBMCs), collected at new diagnosis, from a patient treated with antithyroid drugs. The source of these receptors is a female donor with Graves disease. The CDR3 runs from the conserved cysteine through the conserved F or W. The D gene is left open where the match is weak. Part of the rows lack a size; the others show once, few, many or a class for expanded clones.

v_call	d_call	j_call	clone_size	cdr3_nt	cdr3_aa
TRBV4-2	.	TRBJ1-1	few	TGTGCCAGCAGCCCGTTATTAGGTCAGGGCCAAGAAGCTTTCTTT	CASSPLLGQGQEAFF
TRBV7-3	.	TRBJ2-1	many	TGTGCCAGCAGCTCCAGACTAGTTACCCCCAATGAGCAGTTCTTC	CASSSRLVTPNEQFF
TRBV12-3/TRBV12-4	.	TRBJ2-7	many	TGTGCCAGCAGCCCCGACTCCGCATCCGAGCAGTACTTC	CASSPDSASEQYF
TRBV24-1	TRBD1	TRBJ2-4	many	TGTGCCACCAGTGACCAAGGACAGGCCGAGGGCAAAAACATTCAGTACTTC	CATSDQGQAEGKNIQYF
TRBV29-1	.	TRBJ1-1	many	TGCAGCGTTGATGCAGGGGCGGTAAACACTGAAGCTTTCTTT	CSVDAGAVNTEAFF
TRBV5-1	.	TRBJ1-1	many	TGCGCCAGCAGCTTGTACCTAGGTGACACTGAAGCTTTCTTT	CASSLYLGDTEAFF
TRBV4-1	.	TRBJ2-5	many	TGCGCCAGCAGCCAAGATTCCGCTAGCCGTCAAGAGACCCAGTACTTC	CASSQDSASRQETQYF
TRBV7-2	.	TRBJ2-7	many	TGTGCCAGCAGCTTAAGGATAACAGGACGCTCCTACGAGCAGTACTTC	CASSLRITGRSYEQYF
TRBV6-1	.	TRBJ1-2	.	TGTGCCAGCAGTGAAGCGGTAAGGGATGGCTACACCTTC	CASSEAVRDGYTF
TRBV28	.	TRBJ2-7	many	TGTGCCAGCAGTCGCCCTCTGAGCGGAGCCACCTACGAGCAGTACTTC	CASSRPLSGATYEQYF
TRBV5-6	.	TRBJ2-4	many	TGTGCCAGCAGCTGGGACCGTGACATTCAGTACTTC	CASSWDRDIQYF
TRBV5-1	.	TRBJ1-1	many	TGCGCCAGCAGCTTGGATTTGGGTATGAACACTGAAGCTTTCTTT	CASSLDLGMNTEAFF
TRBV6-1	TRBD1	TRBJ1-5	many	TGTGCCAGCAGTCCCGACAGGGAGTTGGATCAGCCCCAGCATTTT	CASSPDRELDQPQHF
TRBV5-5	.	TRBJ1-2	many	TGTGCCAGCAGCTCCTCGTGGGGTGGCTACACCTTC	CASSSSWGGYTF
TRBV28	TRBD2	TRBJ2-1	many	TGTGCCAGCAGTTTGACTAGCGCAGACAATGAGCAGTTCTTC	CASSLTSADNEQFF
TRBV24-1	TRBD2	TRBJ2-1	many	TGTGCCACCAGTGACCAGCGGGAGGGCAAGAATGAGCAGTTCTTC	CATSDQREGKNEQFF
TRBV27	.	TRBJ1-1	few	TGTGCCAGCGGCGGACCCGGGCGGTATACTTTCTTT	CASGGPGRYTFF
TRBV28	TRBD2	TRBJ2-7	many	TGTGCCAGCAGTGGGACTAGCGGGTCCTACGAGCAGTACTTC	CASSGTSGSYEQYF
TRBV28	TRBD1	TRBJ1-2	many	TGTGCCAGCAGTCCCCTGACAGGGGACAATGGCTACACCTTC	CASSPLTGDNGYTF
TRBV20-1	TRBD2	TRBJ2-1	.	TGCAGTGCTAGTCCTAGCGGGAGGGCCGATGAGCAGTTCTTC	CSASPSGRADEQFF
TRBV5-5	.	TRBJ2-1	many	TGTGCCAGCAGCCTCCAGACTAGTGCCGCGAATGAGCAGTTCTTC	CASSLQTSAANEQFF
TRBV11-2	.	TRBJ2-5	many	TGTGCCAGCACTTCCCGACTTATGGGGCAAGAGACCCAGTACTTC	CASTSRLMGQETQYF
TRBV2	.	TRBJ2-1	many	TGTGCCAGCAGTACGGCCCCCTCGGGCTCCTACAATGAGCAGTTCTTC	CASSTAPSGSYNEQFF
TRBV4-1	TRBD2	TRBJ2-1	few	TGCGCCAGCAGCTCTCGACTAGCGGGGGGGAATGAGCAGTTCTTC	CASSSRLAGGNEQFF
TRBV12-3/TRBV12-4	.	TRBJ1-5	many	TGTGCCAGCAGTTTAGTTTCCGCTCTCAGCGATCAGCCCCAGCATTTT	CASSLVSALSDQPQHF
TRBV20-1	TRBD1	TRBJ1-2	many	TGCAGTGCTAGAGATAAGGGACAGGGGGCTGGCGGCTACACCTTC	CSARDKGQGAGGYTF
TRBV27	TRBD2	TRBJ2-1	many	TGTGCCAGCAGTTCCGGGACTAGCGGGGGGCTAGTGGGGGGTGAGCAGTTCTTC	CASSSGTSGGLVGGEQFF
TRBV6-1	TRBD1	TRBJ2-7	.	TGTGCCAGCAGTCGGTCAGGGGGCTTCGAGCAGTACTTC	CASSRSGGFEQYF
TRBV25-1	TRBD1	TRBJ1-2	.	TGTGCCAGCAGTGACGACAGGGGGGGCTACACCTTC	CASSDDRGGYTF
TRBV2	TRBD2	TRBJ2-5	many	TGTGCCAGCACCCCCGCCGGGGCTAGCGGAGAGACCCAGTACTTC	CASTPAGASGETQYF
TRBV7-2	.	TRBJ2-7	.	TGTGCCAGCACCGTCGGTCTCGATTCAACCTACGAGCAGTACTTC	CASTVGLDSTYEQYF
TRBV12-5	TRBD2	TRBJ2-5	many	TGTGCTAGTGGTTTAGGGCGGGGGATGCGACAAGAGACCCAGTACTTC	CASGLGRGMRQETQYF
TRBV27	TRBD2	TRBJ2-3	many	TGTGCCAGCCTCCCGGGACTAGCGGGACGCACAGATACGCAGTATTTT	CASLPGLAGRTDTQYF
TRBV6-1	.	TRBJ1-1	many	TGTGCCAGCAGCCGTGGACAGATAAACACTGAAGCTTTCTTT	CASSRGQINTEAFF